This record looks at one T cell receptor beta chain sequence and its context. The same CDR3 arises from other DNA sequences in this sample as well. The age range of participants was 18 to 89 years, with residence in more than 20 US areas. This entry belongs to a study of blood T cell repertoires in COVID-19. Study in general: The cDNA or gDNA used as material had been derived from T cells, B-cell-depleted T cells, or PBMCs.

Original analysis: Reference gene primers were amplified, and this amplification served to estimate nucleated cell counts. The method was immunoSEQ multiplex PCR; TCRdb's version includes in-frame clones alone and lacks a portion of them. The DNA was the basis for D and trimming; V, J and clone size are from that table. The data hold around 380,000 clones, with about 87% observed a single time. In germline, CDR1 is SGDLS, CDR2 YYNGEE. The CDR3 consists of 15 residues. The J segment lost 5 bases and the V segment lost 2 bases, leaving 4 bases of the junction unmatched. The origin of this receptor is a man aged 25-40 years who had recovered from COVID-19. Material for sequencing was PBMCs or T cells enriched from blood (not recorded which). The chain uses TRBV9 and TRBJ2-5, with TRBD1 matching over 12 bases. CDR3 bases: TGTGCCAGCAGCGTCGGGACAGGGGGCCTCGAGACCCAGTACTTC. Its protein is CASSVGTGGLETQYF. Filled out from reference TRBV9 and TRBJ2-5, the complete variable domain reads DSGVTQTPKHLITATGQRVTLRCSPRSGDLSVYWYQQSLDQGLQFLIQYYNGEERAKGNILERFSAQQFPDLHSELNLSSLELGDSALYFCASSVGTGGLETQYFGPGTRLLVL.